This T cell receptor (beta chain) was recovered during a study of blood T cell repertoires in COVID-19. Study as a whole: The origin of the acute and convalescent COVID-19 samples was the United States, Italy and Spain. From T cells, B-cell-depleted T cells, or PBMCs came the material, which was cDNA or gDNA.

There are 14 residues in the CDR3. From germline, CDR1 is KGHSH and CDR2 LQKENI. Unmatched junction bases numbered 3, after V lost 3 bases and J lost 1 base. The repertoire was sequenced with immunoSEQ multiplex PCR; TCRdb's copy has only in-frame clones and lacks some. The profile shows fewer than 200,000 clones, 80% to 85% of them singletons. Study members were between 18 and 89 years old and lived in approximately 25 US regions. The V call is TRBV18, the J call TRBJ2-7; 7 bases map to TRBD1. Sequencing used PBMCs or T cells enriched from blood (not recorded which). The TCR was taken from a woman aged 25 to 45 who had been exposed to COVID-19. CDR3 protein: CASSPWTGSYEQYF. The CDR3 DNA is TGTGCCAGCTCACCGTGGACAGGTTCCTACGAGCAGTACTTC.